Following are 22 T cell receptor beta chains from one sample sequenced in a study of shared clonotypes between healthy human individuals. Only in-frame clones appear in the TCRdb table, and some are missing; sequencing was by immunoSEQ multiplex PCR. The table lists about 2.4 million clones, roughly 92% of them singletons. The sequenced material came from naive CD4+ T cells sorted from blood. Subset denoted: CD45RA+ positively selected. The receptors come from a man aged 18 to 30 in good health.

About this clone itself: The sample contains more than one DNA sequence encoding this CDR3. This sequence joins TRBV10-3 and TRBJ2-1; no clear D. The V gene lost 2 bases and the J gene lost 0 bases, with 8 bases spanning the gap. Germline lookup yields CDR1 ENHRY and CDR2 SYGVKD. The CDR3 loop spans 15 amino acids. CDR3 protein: CAISEGGSSYNEQFF. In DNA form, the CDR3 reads TGTGCCATCAGTGAGGGTGGCTCCTCCTACAATGAGCAGTTCTTC.

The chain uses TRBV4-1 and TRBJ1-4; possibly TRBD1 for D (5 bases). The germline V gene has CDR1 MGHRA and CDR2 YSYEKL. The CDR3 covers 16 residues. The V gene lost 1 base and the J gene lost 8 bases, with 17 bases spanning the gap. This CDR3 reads CASSQVGRDGQEKLFF. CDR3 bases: TGCGCCAGCAGCCAAGTAGGGCGGGACGGCCAAGAAAAACTGTTTTTT.

The CDR3: CATSPQETQYF. The CDR3 bases are TGTGCCACCTCCCCCCAAGAGACCCAGTACTTC. V is TRBV2 and J is TRBJ2-5; D is undetermined. Germline values: CDR1 SNHLY, CDR2 FYNNEI. The CDR3 extends over 11 amino acids. Trimming removed 10 bases from V and 1 base from J, with 7 bases in between.

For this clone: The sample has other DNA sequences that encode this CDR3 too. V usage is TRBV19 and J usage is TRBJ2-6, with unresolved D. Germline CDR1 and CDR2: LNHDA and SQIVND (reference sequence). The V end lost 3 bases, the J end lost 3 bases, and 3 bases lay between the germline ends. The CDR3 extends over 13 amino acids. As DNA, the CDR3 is TGTGCCAGTAGTATCGTTGGGGCCAACGTCCTGACTTTC. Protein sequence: CASSIVGANVLTF.

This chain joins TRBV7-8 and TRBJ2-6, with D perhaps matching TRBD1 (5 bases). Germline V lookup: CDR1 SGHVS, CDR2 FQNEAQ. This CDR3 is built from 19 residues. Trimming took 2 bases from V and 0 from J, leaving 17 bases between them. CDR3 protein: CASSLKVKGQSSGANVLTF. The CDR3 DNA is TGTGCCAGCAGCTTAAAGGTGAAGGGGCAGAGCTCTGGGGCCAACGTCCTGACTTTC.

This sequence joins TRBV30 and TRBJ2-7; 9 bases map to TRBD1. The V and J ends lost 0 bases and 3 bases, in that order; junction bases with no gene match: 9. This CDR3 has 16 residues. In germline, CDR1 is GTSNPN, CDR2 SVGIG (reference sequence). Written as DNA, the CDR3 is TGTGCCTGGAGTGTACTGGGACAGGGACGGGTCTACGAGCAGTACTTC. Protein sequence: CAWSVLGQGRVYEQYF.

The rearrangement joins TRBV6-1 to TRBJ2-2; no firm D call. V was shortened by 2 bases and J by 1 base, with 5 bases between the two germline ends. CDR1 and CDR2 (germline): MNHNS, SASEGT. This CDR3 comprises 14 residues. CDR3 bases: TGTGCCAGCAGTGAAAATCAGAACACCGGGGAGCTGTTTTTT. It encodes CASSENQNTGELFF.

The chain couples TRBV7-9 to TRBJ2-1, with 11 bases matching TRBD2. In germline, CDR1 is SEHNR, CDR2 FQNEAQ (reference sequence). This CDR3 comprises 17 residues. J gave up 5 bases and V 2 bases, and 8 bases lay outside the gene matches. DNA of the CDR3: TGTGCCAGCAGCTTACCCAGTCTAGCGGGAGGTAACAATGAGCAGTTCTTC. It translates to CASSLPSLAGGNNEQFF.

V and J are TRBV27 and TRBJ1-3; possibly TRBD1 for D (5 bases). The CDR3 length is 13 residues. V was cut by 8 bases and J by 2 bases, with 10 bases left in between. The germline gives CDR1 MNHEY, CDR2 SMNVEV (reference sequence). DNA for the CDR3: TGTGCCAGCTCCCAAGGGGCTGGAAACACCATATATTTT. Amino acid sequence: CASSQGAGNTIYF.

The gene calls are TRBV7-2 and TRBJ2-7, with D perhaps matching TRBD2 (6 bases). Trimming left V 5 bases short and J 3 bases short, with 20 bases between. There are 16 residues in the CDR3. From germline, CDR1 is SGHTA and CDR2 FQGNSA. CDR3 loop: CASSPRSLAQNYEQYF. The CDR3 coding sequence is TGTGCCAGCAGCCCAAGGTCTCTAGCGCAGAACTACGAGCAGTACTTC.

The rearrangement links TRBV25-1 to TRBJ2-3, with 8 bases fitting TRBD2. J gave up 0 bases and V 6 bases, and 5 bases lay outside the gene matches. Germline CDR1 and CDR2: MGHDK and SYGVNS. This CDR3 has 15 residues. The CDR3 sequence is CASSAAGVSTDTQYF. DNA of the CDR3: TGTGCCAGCAGCGCAGCGGGAGTAAGCACAGATACGCAGTATTTT.

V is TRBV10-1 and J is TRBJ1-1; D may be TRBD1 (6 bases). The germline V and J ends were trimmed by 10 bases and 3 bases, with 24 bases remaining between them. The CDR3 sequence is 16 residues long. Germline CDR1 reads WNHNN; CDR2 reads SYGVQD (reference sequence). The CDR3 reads CATLKLRGGEDTEAFF. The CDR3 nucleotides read TGCGCCACCCTTAAGCTACGGGGGGGCGAGGACACTGAAGCTTTCTTT.

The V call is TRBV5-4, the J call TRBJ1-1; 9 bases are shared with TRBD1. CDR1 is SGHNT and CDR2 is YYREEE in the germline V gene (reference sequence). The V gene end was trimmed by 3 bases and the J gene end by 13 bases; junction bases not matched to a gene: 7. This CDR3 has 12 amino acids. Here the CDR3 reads CASSSISGQGFF. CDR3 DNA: TGTGCCAGCAGCTCCATCTCGGGACAGGGTTTCTTT.

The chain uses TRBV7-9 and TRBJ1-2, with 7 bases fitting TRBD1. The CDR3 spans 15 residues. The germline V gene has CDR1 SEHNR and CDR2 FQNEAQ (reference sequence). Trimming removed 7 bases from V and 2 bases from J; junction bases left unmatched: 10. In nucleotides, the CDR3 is TGTGCCAGCACCCTAGGGGGACAGATCAACTATGGCTACACCTTC. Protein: CASTLGGQINYGYTF.

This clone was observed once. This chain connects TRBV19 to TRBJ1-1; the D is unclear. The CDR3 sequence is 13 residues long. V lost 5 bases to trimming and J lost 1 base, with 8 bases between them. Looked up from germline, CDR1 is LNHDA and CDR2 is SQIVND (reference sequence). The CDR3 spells CASSHNRNTEAFF. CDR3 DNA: TGTGCCAGTAGTCACAATCGGAACACTGAAGCTTTCTTT.

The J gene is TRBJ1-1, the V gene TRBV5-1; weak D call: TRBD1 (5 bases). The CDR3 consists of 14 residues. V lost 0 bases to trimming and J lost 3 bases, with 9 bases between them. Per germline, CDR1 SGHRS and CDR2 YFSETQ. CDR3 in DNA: TGCGCCAGCAGCTTGGGAAGGGGCTACACTGAAGCTTTCTTT. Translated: CASSLGRGYTEAFF. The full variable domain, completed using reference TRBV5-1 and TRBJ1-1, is KAGVTQTPRYLIKTRGQQVTLSCSPISGHRSVSWYQQTPGQGLQFLFEYFSETQRNKGNFPGRFSGRQFSNSRSEMNVSTLELGDSALYLCASSLGRGYTEAFFGQGTRLTVV.

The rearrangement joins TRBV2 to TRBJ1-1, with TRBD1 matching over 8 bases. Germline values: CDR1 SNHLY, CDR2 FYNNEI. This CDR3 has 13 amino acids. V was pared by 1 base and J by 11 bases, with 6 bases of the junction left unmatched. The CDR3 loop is CASSEGQGALAFF. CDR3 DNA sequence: TGTGCCAGCAGTGAAGGGCAGGGGGCTCTTGCTTTCTTT.

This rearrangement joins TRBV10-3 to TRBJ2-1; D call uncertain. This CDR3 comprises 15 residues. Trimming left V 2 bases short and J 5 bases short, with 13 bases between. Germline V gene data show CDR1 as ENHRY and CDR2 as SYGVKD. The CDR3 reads CAISEPRVPNNEQFF. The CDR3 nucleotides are TGTGCCATCAGTGAGCCCCGAGTCCCGAACAATGAGCAGTTCTTC.

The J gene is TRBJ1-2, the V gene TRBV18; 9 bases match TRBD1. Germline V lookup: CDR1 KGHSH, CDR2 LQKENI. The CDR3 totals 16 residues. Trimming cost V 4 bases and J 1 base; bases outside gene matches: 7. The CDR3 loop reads CASSLGQGVNNYGYTF. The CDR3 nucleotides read TGTGCCAGCTCACTGGGACAGGGCGTAAATAACTATGGCTACACCTTC.

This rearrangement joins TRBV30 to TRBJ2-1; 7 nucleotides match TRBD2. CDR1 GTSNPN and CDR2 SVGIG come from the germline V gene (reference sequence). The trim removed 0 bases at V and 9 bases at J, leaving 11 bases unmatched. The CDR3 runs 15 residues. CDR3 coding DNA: TGTGCCTGGAGTGTAGTAGACTCCTCGGGGGGTGAGCAGTTCTTC. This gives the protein CAWSVVDSSGGEQFF.

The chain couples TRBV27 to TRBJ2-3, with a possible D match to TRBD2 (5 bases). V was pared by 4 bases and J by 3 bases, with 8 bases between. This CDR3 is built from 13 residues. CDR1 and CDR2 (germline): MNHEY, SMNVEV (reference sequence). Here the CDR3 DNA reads TGTGCCAGCAGTTCGGGGTTTACAGATACGCAGTATTTT. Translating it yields CASSSGFTDTQYF.

The DNA of the CDR3 is TGCAGTGCTACCCTTCATGGCTACACCTTC. It specifies CSATLHGYTF. The chain links TRBV20-1 to TRBJ1-2; D remains ambiguous. This CDR3 has 10 amino acids. CDR1 is DFQATT, CDR2 SNEGSKA, per germline (reference sequence). The V end lost 4 bases, the J end lost 6 bases, and 6 bases lay between the germline ends.